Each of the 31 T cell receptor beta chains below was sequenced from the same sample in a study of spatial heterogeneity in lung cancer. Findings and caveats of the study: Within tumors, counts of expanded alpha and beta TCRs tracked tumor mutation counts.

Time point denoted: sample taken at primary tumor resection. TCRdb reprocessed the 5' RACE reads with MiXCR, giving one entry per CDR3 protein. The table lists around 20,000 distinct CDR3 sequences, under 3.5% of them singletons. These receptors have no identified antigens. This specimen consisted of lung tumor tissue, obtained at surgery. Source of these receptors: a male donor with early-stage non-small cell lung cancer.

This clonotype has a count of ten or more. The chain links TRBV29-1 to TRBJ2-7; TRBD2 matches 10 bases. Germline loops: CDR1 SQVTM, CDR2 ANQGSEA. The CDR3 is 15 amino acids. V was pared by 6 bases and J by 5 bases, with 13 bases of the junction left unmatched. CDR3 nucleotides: TGCAGCGTCACAGAAGGAGCGGGAGGGCCCCACGAGCAGTACTTC. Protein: CSVTEGAGGPHEQYF.

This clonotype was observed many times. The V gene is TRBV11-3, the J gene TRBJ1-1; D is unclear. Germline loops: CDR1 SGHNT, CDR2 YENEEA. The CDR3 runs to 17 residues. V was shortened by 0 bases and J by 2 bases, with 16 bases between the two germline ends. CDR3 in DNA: TGTGCCAGCAGCTTAGATTCGGTTGGGCGGCCAAACACTGAAGCTTTCTTT. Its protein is CASSLDSVGRPNTEAFF.

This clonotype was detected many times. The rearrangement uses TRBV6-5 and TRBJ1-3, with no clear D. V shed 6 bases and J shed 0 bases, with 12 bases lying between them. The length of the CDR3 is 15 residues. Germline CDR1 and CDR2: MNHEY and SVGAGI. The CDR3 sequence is CASRLDAGSGNTIYF. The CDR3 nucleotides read TGTGCCAGCAGACTCGATGCCGGCTCTGGAAACACCATATATTTT.

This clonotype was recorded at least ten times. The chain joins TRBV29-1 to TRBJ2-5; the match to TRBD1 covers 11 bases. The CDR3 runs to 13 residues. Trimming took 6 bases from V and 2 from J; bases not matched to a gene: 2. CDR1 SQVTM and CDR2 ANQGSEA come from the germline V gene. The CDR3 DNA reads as TGCAGCGTGGACAGGGGGCTTCAAGAGACCCAGTACTTC. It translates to CSVDRGLQETQYF.

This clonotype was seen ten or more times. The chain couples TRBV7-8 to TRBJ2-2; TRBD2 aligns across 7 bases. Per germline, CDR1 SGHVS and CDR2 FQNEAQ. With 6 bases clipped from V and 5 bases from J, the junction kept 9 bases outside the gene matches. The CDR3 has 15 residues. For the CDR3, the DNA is TGTGCCAGCAGTCCAATTCGGGGGGTGACCGGGGAGCTGTTTTTT. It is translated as CASSPIRGVTGELFF.

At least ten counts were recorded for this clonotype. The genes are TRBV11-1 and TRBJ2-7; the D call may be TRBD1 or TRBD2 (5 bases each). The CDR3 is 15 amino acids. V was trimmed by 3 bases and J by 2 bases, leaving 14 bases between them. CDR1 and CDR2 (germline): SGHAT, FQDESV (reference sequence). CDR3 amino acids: CASSLLGVGTYEQYF. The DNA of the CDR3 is TGTGCCAGCAGCTTGTTAGGGGTCGGGACCTACGAGCAGTACTTC.

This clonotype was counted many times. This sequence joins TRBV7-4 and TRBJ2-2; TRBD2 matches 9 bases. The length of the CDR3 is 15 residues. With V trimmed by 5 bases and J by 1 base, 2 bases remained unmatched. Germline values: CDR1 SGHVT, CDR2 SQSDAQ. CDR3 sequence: CASSLTSGNTGELFF. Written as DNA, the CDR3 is TGTGCCAGCAGCCTGACTAGCGGGAACACCGGGGAGCTGTTTTTT.

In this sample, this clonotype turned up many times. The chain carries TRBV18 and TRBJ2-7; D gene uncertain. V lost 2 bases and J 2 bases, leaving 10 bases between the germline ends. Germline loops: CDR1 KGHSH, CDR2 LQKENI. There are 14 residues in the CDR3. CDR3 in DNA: TGTGCCAGCTCACCAGAAGGCGGAACCTACGAGCAGTACTTC. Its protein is CASSPEGGTYEQYF. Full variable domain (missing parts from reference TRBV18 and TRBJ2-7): NAGVMQNPRHLVRRRGQEARLRCSPMKGHSHVYWYRQLPEEGLKFMVYLQKENIIDESGMPKERFSAEFPKEGPSILRIQQVVRGDSAAYFCASSPEGGTYEQYFGPGTRLTVT.

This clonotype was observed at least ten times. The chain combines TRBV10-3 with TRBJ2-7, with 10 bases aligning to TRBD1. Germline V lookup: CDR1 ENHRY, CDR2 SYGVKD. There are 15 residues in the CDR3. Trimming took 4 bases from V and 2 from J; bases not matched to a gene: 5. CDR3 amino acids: CAISVPGQGPYEQYF. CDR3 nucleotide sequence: TGTGCCATCAGTGTACCGGGACAGGGGCCCTACGAGCAGTACTTC.

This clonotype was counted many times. DNA of the CDR3: TGTGCCAGCAGTGGCGGACTAGCGGGAGACGTTTCGTTCTTC. Residues: CASSGGLAGDVSFF. This chain links TRBV6-1 with TRBJ2-1; 13 nucleotides align to TRBD2. Unmatched junction bases numbered 9, after V lost 4 bases and J lost 15 bases. Germline V gives CDR1 MNHNS, CDR2 SASEGT. CDR3 size: 14 residues.

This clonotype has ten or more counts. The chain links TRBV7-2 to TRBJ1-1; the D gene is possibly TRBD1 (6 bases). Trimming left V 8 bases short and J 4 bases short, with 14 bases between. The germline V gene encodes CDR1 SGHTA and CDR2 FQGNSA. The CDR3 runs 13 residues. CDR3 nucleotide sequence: TGTGCCAGCCGGGACAAAGGGATCACTGAAGCTTTCTTT. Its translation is CASRDKGITEAFF.

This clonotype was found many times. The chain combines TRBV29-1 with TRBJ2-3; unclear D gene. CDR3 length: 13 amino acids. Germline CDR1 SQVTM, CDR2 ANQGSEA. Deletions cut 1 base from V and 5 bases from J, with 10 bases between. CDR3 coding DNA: TGCAGCGTTGAAGTGAACTTCCGAGATACGCAGTATTTT. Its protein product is CSVEVNFRDTQYF.

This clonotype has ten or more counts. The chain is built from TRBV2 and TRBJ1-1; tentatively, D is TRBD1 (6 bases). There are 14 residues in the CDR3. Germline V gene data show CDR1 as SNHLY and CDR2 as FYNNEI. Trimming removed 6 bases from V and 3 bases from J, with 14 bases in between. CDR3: CASRKEGGDTEAFF. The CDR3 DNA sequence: TGTGCCAGCAGGAAGGAGGGGGGGGACACTGAAGCTTTCTTT.

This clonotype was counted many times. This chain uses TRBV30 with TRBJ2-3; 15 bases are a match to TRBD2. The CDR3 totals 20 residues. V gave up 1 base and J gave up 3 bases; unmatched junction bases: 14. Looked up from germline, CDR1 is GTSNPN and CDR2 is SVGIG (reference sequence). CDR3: CAWSAGLGLAGGLKTDTQYF. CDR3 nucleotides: TGTGCCTGGAGTGCTGGACTCGGACTAGCGGGAGGGCTTAAGACAGATACGCAGTATTTT. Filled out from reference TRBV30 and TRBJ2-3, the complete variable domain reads SQTIHQWPATLVQPVGSPLSLECTVEGTSNPNLYWYRQAAGRGLQLLFYSVGIGQISSEVPQNLSASRPQDRQFILSSKKLLLSDSGFYLCAWSAGLGLAGGLKTDTQYFGPGTRLTVL.

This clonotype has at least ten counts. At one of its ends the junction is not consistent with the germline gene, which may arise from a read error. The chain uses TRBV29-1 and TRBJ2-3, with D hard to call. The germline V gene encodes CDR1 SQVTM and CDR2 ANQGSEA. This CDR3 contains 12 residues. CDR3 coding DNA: TGCAGCGTTCAAGAAGACACAGATACGCAGTATTTT. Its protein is CSVQEDTDTQYF.

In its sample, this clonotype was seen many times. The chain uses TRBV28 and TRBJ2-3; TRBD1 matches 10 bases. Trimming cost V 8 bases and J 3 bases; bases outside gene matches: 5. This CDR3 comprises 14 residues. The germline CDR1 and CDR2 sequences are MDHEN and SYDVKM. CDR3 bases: TGTGCCAGCGGGACAGGGGAAGGGACAGATACGCAGTATTTT. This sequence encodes CASGTGEGTDTQYF.

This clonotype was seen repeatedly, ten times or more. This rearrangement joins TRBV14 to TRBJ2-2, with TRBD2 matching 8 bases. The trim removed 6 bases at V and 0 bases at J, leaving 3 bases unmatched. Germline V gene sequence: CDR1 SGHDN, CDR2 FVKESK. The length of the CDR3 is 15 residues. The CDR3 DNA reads TGTGCCAGCAGAAGAGCGGGGGCGAACACCGGGGAGCTGTTTTTT. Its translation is CASRRAGANTGELFF.

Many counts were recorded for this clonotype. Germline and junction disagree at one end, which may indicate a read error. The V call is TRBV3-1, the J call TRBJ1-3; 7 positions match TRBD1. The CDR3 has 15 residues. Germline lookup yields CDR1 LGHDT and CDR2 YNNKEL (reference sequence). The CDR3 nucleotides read TGTGCCAGCAGTCAAGAGGGGGCTGGAGGAAACACCATATATTTT. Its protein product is CASSQEGAGGNTIYF. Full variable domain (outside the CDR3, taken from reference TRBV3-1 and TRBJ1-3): DTAVSQTPKYLVTQMGNDKSIKCEQNLGHDTMYWYKQDSKKFLKIMFSYNNKELIINETVPNRFSPKSPDKAHLNLHINSLELGDSAVYFCASSQEGAGGNTIYFGEGSWLTVV.

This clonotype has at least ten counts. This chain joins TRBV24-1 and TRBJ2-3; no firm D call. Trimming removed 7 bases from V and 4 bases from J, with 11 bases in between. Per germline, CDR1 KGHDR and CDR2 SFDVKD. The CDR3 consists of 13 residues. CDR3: CATRGRAADTQYF. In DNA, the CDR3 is TGTGCCACCAGGGGAAGAGCAGCAGATACGCAGTATTTT.

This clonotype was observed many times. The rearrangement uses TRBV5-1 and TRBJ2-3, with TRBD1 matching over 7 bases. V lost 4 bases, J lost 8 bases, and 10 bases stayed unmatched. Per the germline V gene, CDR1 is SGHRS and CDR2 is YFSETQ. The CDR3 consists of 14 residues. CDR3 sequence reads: CASSPGTDRATQYF. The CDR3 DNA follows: TGCGCCAGCAGCCCGGGGACAGATCGGGCTACGCAGTATTTT.

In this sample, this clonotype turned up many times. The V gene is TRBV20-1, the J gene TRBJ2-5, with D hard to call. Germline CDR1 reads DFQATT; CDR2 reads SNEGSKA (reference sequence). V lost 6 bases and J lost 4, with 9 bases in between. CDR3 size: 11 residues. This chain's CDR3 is CSAHALETQYF. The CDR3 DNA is TGCAGTGCGCACGCTTTAGAGACCCAGTACTTC.

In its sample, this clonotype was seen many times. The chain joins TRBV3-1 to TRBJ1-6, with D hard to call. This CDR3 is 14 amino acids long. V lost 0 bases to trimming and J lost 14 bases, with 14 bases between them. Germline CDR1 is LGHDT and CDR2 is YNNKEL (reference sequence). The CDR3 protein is CASSQEIPRSTLHF. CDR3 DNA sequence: TGTGCCAGCAGCCAAGAGATTCCGCGCAGTACCCTCCACTTT.

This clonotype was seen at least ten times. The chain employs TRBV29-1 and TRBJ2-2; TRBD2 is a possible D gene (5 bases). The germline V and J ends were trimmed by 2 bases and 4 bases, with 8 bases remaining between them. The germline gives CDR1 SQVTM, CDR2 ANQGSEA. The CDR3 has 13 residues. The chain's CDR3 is CSVERLATGELFF. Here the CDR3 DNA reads TGCAGCGTTGAAAGGCTAGCCACCGGGGAGCTGTTTTTT.

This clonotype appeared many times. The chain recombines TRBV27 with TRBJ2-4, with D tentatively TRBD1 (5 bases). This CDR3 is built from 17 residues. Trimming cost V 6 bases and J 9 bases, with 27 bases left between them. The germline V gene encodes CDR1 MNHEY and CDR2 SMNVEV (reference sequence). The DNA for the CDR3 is TGTGCCAGCAGGAGACAGCAGGGTTACGGGTCCGTGAGCATTCAGTACTTC. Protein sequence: CASRRQQGYGSVSIQYF.

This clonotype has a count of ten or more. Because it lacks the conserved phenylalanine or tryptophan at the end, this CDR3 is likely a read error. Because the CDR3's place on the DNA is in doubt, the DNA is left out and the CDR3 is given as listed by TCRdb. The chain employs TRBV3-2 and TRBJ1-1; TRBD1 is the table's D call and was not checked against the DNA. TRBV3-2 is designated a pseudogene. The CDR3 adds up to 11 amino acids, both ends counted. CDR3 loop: CASNANRDRCN.

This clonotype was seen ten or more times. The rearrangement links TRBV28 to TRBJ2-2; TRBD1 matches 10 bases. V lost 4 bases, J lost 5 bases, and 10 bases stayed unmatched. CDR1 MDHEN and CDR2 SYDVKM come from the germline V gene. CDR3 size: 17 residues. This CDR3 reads CASSYLRQGAMTGELFF. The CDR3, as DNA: TGTGCCAGCAGTTACCTCCGACAGGGGGCGATGACCGGGGAGCTGTTTTTT.

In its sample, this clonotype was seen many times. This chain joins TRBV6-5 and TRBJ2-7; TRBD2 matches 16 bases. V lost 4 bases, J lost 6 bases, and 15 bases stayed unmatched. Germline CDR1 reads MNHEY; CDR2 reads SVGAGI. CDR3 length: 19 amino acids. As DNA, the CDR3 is TGTGCCAGCAGTTTAACCGGGACTAGCGGGAGGGCCCAAAGTTCCGAGCAGTACTTC. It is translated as CASSLTGTSGRAQSSEQYF.

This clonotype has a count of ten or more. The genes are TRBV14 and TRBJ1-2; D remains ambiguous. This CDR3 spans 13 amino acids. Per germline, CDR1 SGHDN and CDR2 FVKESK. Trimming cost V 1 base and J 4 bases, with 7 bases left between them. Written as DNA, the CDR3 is TGTGCCAGCAGCCAAGGGCGGGTCTATGGCTACACCTTC. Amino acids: CASSQGRVYGYTF.

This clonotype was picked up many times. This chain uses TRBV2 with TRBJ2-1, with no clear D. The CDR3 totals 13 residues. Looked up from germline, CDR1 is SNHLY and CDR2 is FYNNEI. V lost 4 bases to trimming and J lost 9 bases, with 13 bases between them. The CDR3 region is CASSGLLVGEQFF. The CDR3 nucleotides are TGTGCCAGCAGTGGGTTGCTAGTGGGTGAGCAGTTCTTC.

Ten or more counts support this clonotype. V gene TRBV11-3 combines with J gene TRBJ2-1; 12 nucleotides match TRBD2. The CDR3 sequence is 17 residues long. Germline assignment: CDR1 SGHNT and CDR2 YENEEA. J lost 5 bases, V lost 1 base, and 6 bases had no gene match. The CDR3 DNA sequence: TGTGCCAGCAGCTTAGGTTCGCTAGCGGGAGGGGACAATGAGCAGTTCTTC. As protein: CASSLGSLAGGDNEQFF. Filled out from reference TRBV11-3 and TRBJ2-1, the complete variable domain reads EAGVVQSPRYKIIEKKQPVAFWCNPISGHNTLYWYLQNLGQGPELLIRYENEEAVDDSQLPKDRFSAERLKGVDSTLKIQPAELGDSAVYLCASSLGSLAGGDNEQFFGPGTRLTVL.

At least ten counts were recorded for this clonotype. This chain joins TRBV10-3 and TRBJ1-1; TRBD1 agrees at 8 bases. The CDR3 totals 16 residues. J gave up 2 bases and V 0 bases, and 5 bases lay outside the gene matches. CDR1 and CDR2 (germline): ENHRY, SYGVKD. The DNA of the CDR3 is TGTGCCATCAGTGAGTCGGACAGGGCCGGAAACACTGAAGCTTTCTTT. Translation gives CAISESDRAGNTEAFF.